Listed here are 2 T cell receptor beta chains from one sample, sequenced in a study of blood T cell repertoires in COVID-19. This table comes from immunoSEQ multiplex PCR, and its TCRdb copy is limited to in-frame clones, with some not included. The sample holds under 45,000 clones, roughly four fifths seen once. Sequencing was performed on peripheral blood. These receptor sequences come from a woman between 65 and 79 years old with acute or convalescent COVID-19.

V usage is TRBV19 and J usage is TRBJ1-2; perhaps TRBD1 as D (6 bases). CDR1 LNHDA and CDR2 SQIVND come from the germline V gene (reference sequence). This CDR3 region has 14 residues. V lost 5 bases, J lost 3 bases, and 13 bases lay in between. CDR3 in amino acids: CASSSPQGYYGYTF. The CDR3 DNA follows: TGTGCCAGTAGTTCGCCACAGGGTTACTATGGCTACACCTTC.

The DNA for the CDR3 is TGTGCCAGCAGCCCGGAGACAGGGATGTTAACTGAAGCTTTCTTT. Amino acid sequence: CASSPETGMLTEAFF. The gene calls are TRBV7-9 and TRBJ1-1; 7 positions agree with TRBD1. CDR1 is SEHNR, CDR2 FQNEAQ, per germline (reference sequence). Trimming removed 5 bases from V and 5 bases from J; junction bases left unmatched: 11. This CDR3 has 15 residues.